Listed here are 18 T cell receptor beta chains from one sample, sequenced in a study of blood T cell repertoires in COVID-19. Some clones are missing from TCRdb's copy, which holds only in-frame ones; the method was immunoSEQ multiplex PCR. The data hold 180,000 or so clones, with over 70% observed a single time. Sequences were obtained from peripheral blood. The receptors here all came from a woman in her forties with COVID-19, enrolled during active disease.

The gene calls are TRBV9 and TRBJ2-5, with D tentatively TRBD2 (5 bases). Germline loops: CDR1 SGDLS, CDR2 YYNGEE. There are 12 residues in the CDR3. V lost 3 bases to trimming and J lost 4 bases, with 7 bases between them. The CDR3 region has the DNA TGTGCCAGCAGCGAAGAGGGAGAGACCCAGTACTTC. Protein product: CASSEEGETQYF.

J is TRBJ2-3 and V is TRBV2; 14 nucleotides match TRBD2. The germline V gene encodes CDR1 SNHLY and CDR2 FYNNEI. Germline trimming cut 5 bases from V and 0 bases from J; bases unmatched to any gene: 13. The CDR3 runs to 20 residues. The CDR3: CASSLGLAGGGFTSTDTQYF. The CDR3 region has the DNA TGTGCCAGCAGTTTAGGACTAGCGGGGGGTGGGTTTACTAGCACAGATACGCAGTATTTT.

This clone was seen only a few times. The rearrangement links TRBV3-1 (or the pseudogene TRBV3-2) to TRBJ1-6, with D possibly being TRBD1 (6 bases). Germline lookup yields CDR1 LGHDT and CDR2 YNNKEL (reference sequence). This CDR3 region has 14 residues. V lost 1 base to trimming and J lost 9 bases, with 10 bases between them. CDR3 coding DNA: TGTGCCAGCAGCCAAGGGGACACCCGTTCACCCCTCCACTTT. This encodes CASSQGDTRSPLHF.

This clone was detected only once. The J gene is TRBJ2-7, the V gene TRBV11-2; TRBD1 matches 8 bases. The CDR3 has 16 residues. The germline V gene has CDR1 SGHAT and CDR2 FQNNGV. The V segment lost 0 bases and the J segment 1 base; nucleotides outside the gene matches: 5. The CDR3 coding sequence is TGTGCCAGCAGCTTAGATCGAGGACAGGGATCCTACGAGCAGTACTTC. Translating it yields CASSLDRGQGSYEQYF.

This chain connects TRBV6-5 to TRBJ1-2; 8 bases map to TRBD1. The CDR3 is 13 amino acids. Germline V CDR1 and CDR2: MNHEY, SVGAGI. V lost 6 bases and J lost 7; bases outside the gene matches: 7. In DNA, the CDR3 is TGTGCCAGCAGGTCTTCAGGGGGCGGTGGCTACACCTTC. Protein: CASRSSGGGGYTF.

Of note for this clone: One end of the junction is discordant with germline, which a read error may explain. The V call is TRBV5-4, the J call TRBJ2-7; the match to TRBD2 covers 8 bases. CDR1 and CDR2 from the germline V gene are SGHNT and YYREEE (reference sequence). The CDR3 covers 12 residues. The CDR3 region is CASSNSGGGTSF. CDR3 nucleotide sequence: TGTGCCAGCAGCAACTCCGGGGGGGGGACCTCCTTC.

V gene TRBV5-4 combines with J gene TRBJ1-4, with a tentative D call TRBD1 (5 bases). V was shortened by 4 bases and J by 5 bases, with 9 bases between the two germline ends. Germline CDR1 reads SGHNT; CDR2 reads YYREEE (reference sequence). The CDR3 covers 13 residues. Written as DNA, the CDR3 is TGTGCCAGCAGCCTGACAGACAATGAAAAACTGTTTTTT. Protein sequence: CASSLTDNEKLFF.

This chain links TRBV5-5 with TRBJ1-2; the D is unclear. CDR3 size: 15 residues. The germline V gene encodes CDR1 SGHKS and CDR2 YYEKEE (reference sequence). The V end lost 4 bases, the J end lost 0 bases, and 13 bases lay between the germline ends. CDR3 nucleotide sequence: TGTGCCAGCAGCCCCGGCGCGGTAGCTAACTATGGCTACACCTTC. Encoded protein: CASSPGAVANYGYTF.

This chain uses TRBV11-3 with TRBJ2-2, with 7 bases aligning to TRBD1. The CDR3 is 17 residues long. CDR1 is SGHNT and CDR2 is YENEEA in the germline V gene. The ends lost 1 base at V and 5 bases at J; junction bases unmatched: 10. This CDR3 reads CASSLAPTGLGTGELFF. The CDR3 DNA is TGTGCCAGCAGCTTAGCCCCGACAGGGTTGGGTACCGGGGAGCTGTTTTTT.

This CDR3 reads CASSFRGDGNTIYF. CDR3 sequence (DNA): TGTGCCAGCAGCTTTAGGGGCGATGGAAACACCATATATTTT. The gene calls are TRBV5-5 and TRBJ1-3; possible D gene TRBD1, 5 bases. The V end lost 2 bases, the J end lost 3 bases, and 9 bases lay between the germline ends. The CDR3 is 14 amino acids. Per germline, CDR1 SGHKS and CDR2 YYEKEE (reference sequence).

This clone was observed once. The chain recombines TRBV28 with TRBJ2-1, with D uncertain. Per germline, CDR1 MDHEN and CDR2 SYDVKM. V gave up 3 bases and J gave up 10 bases, with 10 bases separating them. This CDR3 has 12 residues. Here the CDR3 DNA reads TGTGCCAGCAGTTTGAACAGTGGCGAGCAGTTCTTC. The encoded protein is CASSLNSGEQFF. Looking up the rest from reference TRBV28 and TRBJ2-1 gives the full variable domain: DVKVTQSSRYLVKRTGEKVFLECVQDMDHENMFWYRQDPGLGLRLIYFSYDVKMKEKGDIPEGYSVSREKKERFSLILESASTNQTSMYLCASSLNSGEQFFGPGTRLTVL.

The chain recombines TRBV5-1 with TRBJ1-1; 10 bases line up with TRBD1. In germline, CDR1 is SGHRS, CDR2 YFSETQ. Losses at the gene ends were 4 bases for V and 0 bases for J; bases not matched to a gene: 18. The CDR3 contains 20 residues. CDR3 nucleotides: TGCGCCAGCAGCGCGATAACCGGGACAGGGGTCCAATTGATGAACACTGAAGCTTTCTTT. Translating it yields CASSAITGTGVQLMNTEAFF. Supplemented by reference TRBV5-1 and TRBJ1-1, the full variable domain reads KAGVTQTPRYLIKTRGQQVTLSCSPISGHRSVSWYQQTPGQGLQFLFEYFSETQRNKGNFPGRFSGRQFSNSRSEMNVSTLELGDSALYLCASSAITGTGVQLMNTEAFFGQGTRLTVV.

This chain joins TRBV6-5 and TRBJ1-1, with D possibly TRBD1 on 5 matching bases. CDR3 size: 13 residues. The germline V gene has CDR1 MNHEY and CDR2 SVGAGI. Between the trimmed V and J ends, which lost 6 bases and 1 base, there was a span of 9 bases. The CDR3 coding sequence is TGTGCCAGCAGCTTTACAGGGAACACTGAAGCTTTCTTT. This encodes CASSFTGNTEAFF.

This clone was counted between two and nine times. The chain joins TRBV6-5 to TRBJ2-7; D not resolved. Looked up from germline, CDR1 is MNHEY and CDR2 is SVGAGI. CDR3 length: 13 residues. The V end was cut by 4 bases, the J end by 0 bases, with 7 bases between. CDR3: CASSFSGSYEQYF. CDR3 nucleotide sequence: TGTGCCAGCAGTTTTTCGGGCTCCTACGAGCAGTACTTC.

This rearrangement joins TRBV5-1 to TRBJ1-2; perhaps TRBD1 as D (5 bases). Trimming took 5 bases from V and 4 from J, leaving 18 bases between them. The CDR3 runs to 15 residues. Germline V gene data show CDR1 as SGHRS and CDR2 as YFSETQ. In DNA, the CDR3 is TGCGCCAGCAGAGACGACGGGGGGTCCTCCTATGGCTACACCTTC. This translates into CASRDDGGSSYGYTF.

This clone was counted once. The chain recombines TRBV3-1 (or the pseudogene TRBV3-2) with TRBJ2-4, with TRBD2 as a possible D gene (5 bases). The CDR3 runs 14 residues. Germline-derived CDR1 and CDR2 are LGHDT and YNNKEL (reference sequence). Trimming pared 0 bases from V and 6 bases from J, leaving 9 bases between. The CDR3: CASSQDGGLNIQYF. The DNA of the CDR3 is TGTGCCAGCAGCCAAGATGGCGGACTAAACATTCAGTACTTC.

The chain carries TRBV19 and TRBJ1-2; D is unclear. This CDR3 is built from 13 residues. Germline-derived CDR1 and CDR2 are LNHDA and SQIVND (reference sequence). Trimming removed 9 bases from V and 6 bases from J, with 17 bases in between. Here the CDR3 reads CASHISGFNGYTF. CDR3 sequence (DNA): TGTGCCAGCCACATATCCGGGTTTAATGGCTACACCTTC.

The chain recombines TRBV19 with TRBJ1-2; 8 nucleotides line up with TRBD1. Germline CDR1 reads LNHDA; CDR2 reads SQIVND (reference sequence). This CDR3 has 15 amino acids. V trimming: 5 bases; J trimming: 3 bases; junction bases outside the gene matches: 8. The CDR3, as DNA: TGTGCCAGTAGTCCTTTCTCAGGGGGCGACTATGGCTACACCTTC. Its translation is CASSPFSGGDYGYTF.